The T cell receptor beta chain under discussion was sequenced for a study of breast tumors, draining lymph nodes, adjacent tissues. TCRdb analysed the multiplex PCR reads with MiXCR anew, one entry per CDR3 protein. The sample has about 180,000 distinct CDR3 sequences, around a third seen once. The CDR3 has 15 amino acids. The germline gives CDR1 SGHDN, CDR2 FVKESK. To note about this clonotype: Since a much larger clone is just one base distant, this may be a read error.

Axillary draining lymph nodes of breast cancer patients supplied the node samples. The sequencing input was axillary lymph node tissue. V gene TRBV14 combines with J gene TRBJ2-1, with D maybe TRBD1 (5 bases). This sequence was found in a female donor with breast cancer. Some clones in this sample may be carry-over from other donors' samples. The CDR3 DNA sequence: TGTGCCAGCAGCCAAGATCTCCTTAGGGGTGATGAGCCGTTCTTC. Residues: CASSQDLLRGDEPFF.